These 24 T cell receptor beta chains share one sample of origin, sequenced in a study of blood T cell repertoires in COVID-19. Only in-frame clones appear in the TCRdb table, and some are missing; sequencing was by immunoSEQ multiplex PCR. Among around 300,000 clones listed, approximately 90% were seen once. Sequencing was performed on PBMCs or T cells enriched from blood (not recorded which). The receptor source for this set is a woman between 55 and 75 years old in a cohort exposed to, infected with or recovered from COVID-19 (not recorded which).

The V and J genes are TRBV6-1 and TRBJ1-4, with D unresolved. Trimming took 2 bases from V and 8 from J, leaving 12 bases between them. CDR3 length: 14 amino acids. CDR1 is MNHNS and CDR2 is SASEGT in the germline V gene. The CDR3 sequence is CASSESGRREKLFF. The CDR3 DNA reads TGTGCCAGCAGTGAATCGGGTAGGCGGGAAAAACTGTTTTTT.

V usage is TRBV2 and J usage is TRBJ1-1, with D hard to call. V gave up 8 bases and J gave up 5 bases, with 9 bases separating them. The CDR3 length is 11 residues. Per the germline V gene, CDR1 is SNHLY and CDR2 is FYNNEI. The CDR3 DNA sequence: TGTGCCAGCGCCATCGGGACTGAAGCTTTCTTT. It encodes CASAIGTEAFF.

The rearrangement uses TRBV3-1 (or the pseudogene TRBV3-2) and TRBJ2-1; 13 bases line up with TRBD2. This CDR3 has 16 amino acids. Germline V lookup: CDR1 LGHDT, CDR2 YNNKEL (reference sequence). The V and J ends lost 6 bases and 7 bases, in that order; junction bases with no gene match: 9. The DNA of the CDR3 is TGTGCCAGCAGACATGGGACTAGCGGGACGACGAATGAGCAGTTCTTC. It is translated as CASRHGTSGTTNEQFF.

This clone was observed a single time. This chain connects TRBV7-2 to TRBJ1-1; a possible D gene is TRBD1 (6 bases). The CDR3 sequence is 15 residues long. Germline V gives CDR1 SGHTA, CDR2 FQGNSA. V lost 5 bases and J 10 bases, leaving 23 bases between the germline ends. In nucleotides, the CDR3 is TGTGCCAGCAGCCCCCGGAGGGGGGGCGACCTTAGAGCTTTCTTT. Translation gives CASSPRRGGDLRAFF.

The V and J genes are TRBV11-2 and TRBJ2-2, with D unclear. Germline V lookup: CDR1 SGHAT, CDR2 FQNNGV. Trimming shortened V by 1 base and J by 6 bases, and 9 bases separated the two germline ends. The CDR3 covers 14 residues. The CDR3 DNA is TGTGCCAGCAGCTTAGGACAATCTGCCGGGGAGCTGTTTTTT. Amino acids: CASSLGQSAGELFF.

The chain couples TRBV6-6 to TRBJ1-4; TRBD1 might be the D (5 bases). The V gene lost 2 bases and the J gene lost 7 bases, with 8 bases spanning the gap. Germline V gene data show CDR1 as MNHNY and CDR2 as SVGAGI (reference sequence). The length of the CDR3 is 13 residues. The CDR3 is CASSYGGGEKLFF. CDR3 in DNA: TGTGCCAGCAGTTACGGGGGGGGTGAAAAACTGTTTTTT.

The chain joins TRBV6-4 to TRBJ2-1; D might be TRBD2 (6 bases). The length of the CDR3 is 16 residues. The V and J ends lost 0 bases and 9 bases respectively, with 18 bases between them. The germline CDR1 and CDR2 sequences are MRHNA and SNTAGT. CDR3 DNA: TGTGCCAGCAGTGACTCGAACTCATTGGGAGGCGGTGAGCAGTTCTTC. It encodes CASSDSNSLGGGEQFF.

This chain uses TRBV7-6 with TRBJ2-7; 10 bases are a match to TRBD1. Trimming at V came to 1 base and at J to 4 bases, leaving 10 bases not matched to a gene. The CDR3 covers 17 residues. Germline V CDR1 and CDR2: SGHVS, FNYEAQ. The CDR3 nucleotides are TGTGCCAGCAGCTTAGGGTCCCCCGGGACAGGGGAATACGAGCAGTACTTC. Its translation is CASSLGSPGTGEYEQYF.

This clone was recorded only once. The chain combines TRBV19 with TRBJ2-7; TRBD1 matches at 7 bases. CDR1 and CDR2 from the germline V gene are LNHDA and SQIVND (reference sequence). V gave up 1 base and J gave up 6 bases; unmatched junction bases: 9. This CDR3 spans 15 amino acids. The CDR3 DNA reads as TGTGCCAGTAGTATAGCCGGCGGGCAGGGGGTCGAGCAGTACTTC. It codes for CASSIAGGQGVEQYF.

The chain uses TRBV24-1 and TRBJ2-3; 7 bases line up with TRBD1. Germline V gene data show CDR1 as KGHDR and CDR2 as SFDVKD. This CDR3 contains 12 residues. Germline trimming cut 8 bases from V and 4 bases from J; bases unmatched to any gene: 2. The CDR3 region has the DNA TGTGCCACCACTGACAGGGCAGATACGCAGTATTTT. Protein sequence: CATTDRADTQYF.

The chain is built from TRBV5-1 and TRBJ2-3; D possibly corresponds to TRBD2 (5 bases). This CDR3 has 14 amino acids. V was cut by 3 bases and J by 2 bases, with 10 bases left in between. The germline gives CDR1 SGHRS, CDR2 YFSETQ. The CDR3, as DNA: TGCGCCAGCAGCTCCGAGGGTCCCACAGATACGCAGTATTTT. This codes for CASSSEGPTDTQYF.

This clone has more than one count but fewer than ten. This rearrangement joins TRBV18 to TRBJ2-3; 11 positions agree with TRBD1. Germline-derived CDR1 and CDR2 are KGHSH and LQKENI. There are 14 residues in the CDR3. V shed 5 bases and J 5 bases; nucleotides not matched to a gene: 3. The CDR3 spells CASSMDRGQDTQYF. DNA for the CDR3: TGTGCCAGCTCAATGGACAGGGGGCAAGATACGCAGTATTTT.

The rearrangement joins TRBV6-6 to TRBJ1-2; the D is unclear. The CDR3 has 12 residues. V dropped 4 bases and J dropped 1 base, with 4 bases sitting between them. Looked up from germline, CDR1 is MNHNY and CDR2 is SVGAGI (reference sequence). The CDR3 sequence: CASSSRNYGYTF. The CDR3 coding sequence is TGTGCCAGCAGTTCGCGTAACTATGGCTACACCTTC.

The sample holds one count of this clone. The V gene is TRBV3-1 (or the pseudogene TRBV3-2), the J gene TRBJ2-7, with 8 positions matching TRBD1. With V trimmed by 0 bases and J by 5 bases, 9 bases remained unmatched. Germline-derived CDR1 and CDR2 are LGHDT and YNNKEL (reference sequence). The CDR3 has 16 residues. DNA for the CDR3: TGTGCCAGCAGCCAAGATTCGGCAGGGGGCCAGAACGAGCAGTACTTC. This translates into CASSQDSAGGQNEQYF.

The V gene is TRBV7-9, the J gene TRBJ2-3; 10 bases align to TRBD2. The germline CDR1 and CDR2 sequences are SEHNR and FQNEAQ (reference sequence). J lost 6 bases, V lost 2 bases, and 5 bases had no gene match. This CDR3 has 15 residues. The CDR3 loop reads CASSLYRTSGDTQYF. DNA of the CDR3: TGTGCCAGCAGCTTATATAGGACTAGCGGCGATACGCAGTATTTT.

CDR3 sequence reads: CSVTGTGGYEQYF. CDR3 bases: TGCAGCGTTACCGGGACAGGGGGCTACGAGCAGTACTTC. This chain connects TRBV29-1 to TRBJ2-7, with 11 bases aligning to TRBD1. The trim removed 5 bases at V and 3 bases at J, leaving 3 bases unmatched. The CDR3 runs to 13 residues. CDR1 SQVTM and CDR2 ANQGSEA come from the germline V gene.

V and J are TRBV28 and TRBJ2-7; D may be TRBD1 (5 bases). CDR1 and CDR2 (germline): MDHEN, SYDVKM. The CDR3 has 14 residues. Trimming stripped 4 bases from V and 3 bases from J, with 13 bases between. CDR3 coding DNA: TGTGCCAGCAGTTCCGCGACAGTGGGCTACGAGCAGTACTTC. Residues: CASSSATVGYEQYF. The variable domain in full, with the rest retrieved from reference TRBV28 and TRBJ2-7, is DVKVTQSSRYLVKRTGEKVFLECVQDMDHENMFWYRQDPGLGLRLIYFSYDVKMKEKGDIPEGYSVSREKKERFSLILESASTNQTSMYLCASSSATVGYEQYFGPGTRLTVT.

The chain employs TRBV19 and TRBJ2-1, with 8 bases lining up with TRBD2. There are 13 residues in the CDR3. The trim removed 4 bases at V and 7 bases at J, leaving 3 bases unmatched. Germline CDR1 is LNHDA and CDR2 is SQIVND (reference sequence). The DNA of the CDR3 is TGTGCCAGTAGTAAGCGGGAGCCGAATGAGCAGTTCTTC. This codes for CASSKREPNEQFF.

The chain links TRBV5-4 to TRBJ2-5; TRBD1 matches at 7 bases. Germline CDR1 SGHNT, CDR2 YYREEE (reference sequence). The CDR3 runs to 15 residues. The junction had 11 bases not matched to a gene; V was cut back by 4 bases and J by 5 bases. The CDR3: CASSPGRQGPETQYF. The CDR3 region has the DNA TGTGCCAGCAGCCCGGGGAGACAGGGACCCGAGACCCAGTACTTC.

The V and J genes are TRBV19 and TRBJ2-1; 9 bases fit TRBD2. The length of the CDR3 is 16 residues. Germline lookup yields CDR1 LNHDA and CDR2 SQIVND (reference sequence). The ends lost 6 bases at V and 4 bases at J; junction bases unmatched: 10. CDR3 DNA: TGTGCCAGTAGACACTTTAGCGGGAGCGAGTACAATGAGCAGTTCTTC. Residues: CASRHFSGSEYNEQFF.

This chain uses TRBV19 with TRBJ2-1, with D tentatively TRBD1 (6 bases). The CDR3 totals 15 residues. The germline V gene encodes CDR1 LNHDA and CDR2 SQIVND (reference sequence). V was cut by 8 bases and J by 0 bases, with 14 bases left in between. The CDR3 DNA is TGTGCCAGTGCCGTGGGGGCGCCCTCCTACAATGAGCAGTTCTTC. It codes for CASAVGAPSYNEQFF.

CDR3 DNA sequence: TGTGCCAGCATATCGACCGGGAGGAAGAATGAGCAGTTCTTC. Protein sequence: CASISTGRKNEQFF. The chain links TRBV28 to TRBJ2-1, with 7 bases matching TRBD2. Germline lookup yields CDR1 MDHEN and CDR2 SYDVKM. Trimming cost V 7 bases and J 7 bases; bases outside gene matches: 10. The CDR3 spans 14 residues.

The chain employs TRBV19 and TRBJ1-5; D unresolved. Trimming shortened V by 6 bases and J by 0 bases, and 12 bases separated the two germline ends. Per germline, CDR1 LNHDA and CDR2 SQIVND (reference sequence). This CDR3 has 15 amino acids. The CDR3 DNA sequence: TGTGCCAGTAGGGAGGGCCCCAGTAGCAATCAGCCCCAGCATTTT. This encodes CASREGPSSNQPQHF.

CDR3 DNA: TGTGCCAGTAGGGGGGACAGGGACGCTGGAAACACCATATATTTT. As protein: CASRGDRDAGNTIYF. J is TRBJ1-3 and V is TRBV19, with 9 bases matching TRBD1. The length of the CDR3 is 15 residues. Trimming took 6 bases from V and 2 from J; bases not matched to a gene: 5. The germline CDR1 and CDR2 sequences are LNHDA and SQIVND (reference sequence).